The present entry profiles one T cell receptor (beta chain) with its context. Sequencing used immunoSEQ multiplex PCR; TCRdb keeps in-frame clones, though not all of them. The sample contains some 2.3 million clones, over 85% of which appear only once. Donors had no recently reported acute infections or vaccinations and were HIV-negative. This entry comes from a study of shared clonotypes between healthy human individuals. V lost 2 bases and J lost 0; bases outside the gene matches: 8. The CDR3 runs 16 residues. The germline V gene encodes CDR1 SGDLS and CDR2 YYNGEE. This sequence was found in a man aged 18 to 29 in good health. Some clones in this sample may be carry-over from other donors' samples. What was sequenced was naive CD4+ T cells from PBMCs. The subset here: CD45RA+ positively selected. J is TRBJ2-7 and V is TRBV9; the match to TRBD2 covers 7 bases. CDR3 in amino acids: CASSVSGGGDSYEQYF. The CDR3 nucleotides read TGTGCCAGCAGCGTTAGTGGTGGGGGGGACTCCTACGAGCAGTACTTC.